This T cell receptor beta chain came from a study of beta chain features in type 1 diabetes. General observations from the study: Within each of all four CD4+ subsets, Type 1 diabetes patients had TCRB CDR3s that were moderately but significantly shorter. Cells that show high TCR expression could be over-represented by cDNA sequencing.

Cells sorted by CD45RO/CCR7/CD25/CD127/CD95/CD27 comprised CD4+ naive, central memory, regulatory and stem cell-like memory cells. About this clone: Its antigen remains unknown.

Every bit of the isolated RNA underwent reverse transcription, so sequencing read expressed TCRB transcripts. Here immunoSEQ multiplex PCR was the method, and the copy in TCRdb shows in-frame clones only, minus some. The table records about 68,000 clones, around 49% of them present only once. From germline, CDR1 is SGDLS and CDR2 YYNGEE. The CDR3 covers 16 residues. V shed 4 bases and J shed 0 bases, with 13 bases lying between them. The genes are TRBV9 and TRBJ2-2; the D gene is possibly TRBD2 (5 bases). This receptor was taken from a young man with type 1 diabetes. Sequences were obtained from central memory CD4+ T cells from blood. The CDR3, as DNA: TGTGCCAGCAGCCCACTAGGCGGGTCGAACACCGGGGAGCTGTTTTTT. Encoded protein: CASSPLGGSNTGELFF.